Each of the 17 T cell receptor beta chains below was sequenced from the same sample in a study of cytomegalovirus exposure and HLA in healthy donors. Vbeta (60) and Jbeta (13) primers were used in the PCR. Clones were sequenced by immunoSEQ multiplex PCR, and TCRdb holds only the in-frame ones, with some missing. The sample lists roughly 180,000 clones, roughly 84% seen once, with approximately 0.26% in the top ten. Sequenced input: PBMCs. These receptor sequences come from a boy aged 5-17 years in good health and CMV-seronegative.

This sequence joins TRBV28 and TRBJ1-1; possible D gene TRBD1, 5 bases. CDR1 and CDR2 from the germline V gene are MDHEN and SYDVKM. The CDR3 is 15 amino acids. Trimming removed 9 bases from V and 3 bases from J, with 20 bases in between. CDR3 nucleotide sequence: TGTGCCAGTAAACATGGGGGGGTTCGTTACACTGAAGCTTTCTTT. Protein sequence: CASKHGGVRYTEAFF.

This clone has a single count. The chain combines TRBV13 with TRBJ1-1; no clear D. The V gene lost 9 bases and the J gene lost 4 bases, with 6 bases spanning the gap. This CDR3 is 10 amino acids long. Germline lookup yields CDR1 PRHDT and CDR2 FYEKMQ (reference sequence). The CDR3 here is CASGGTEAFF. The CDR3 DNA sequence: TGTGCCAGTGGAGGCACTGAAGCTTTCTTT.

This chain joins TRBV7-6 and TRBJ2-3, with D perhaps matching TRBD2 (7 bases). This CDR3 contains 16 residues. Trimming stripped 5 bases from V and 5 bases from J, with 20 bases between. The germline V gene has CDR1 SGHVS and CDR2 FNYEAQ. The CDR3 spells CASSPAVGGLGDTQYF. The CDR3 nucleotides are TGTGCCAGCAGCCCAGCCGTCGGGGGGCTTGGAGATACGCAGTATTTT.

About this clone itself: Other DNA sequences from this sample encode an identical CDR3 as well. The chain uses TRBV9 and TRBJ2-2; D is possibly TRBD2 (7 bases). The CDR3 runs 14 residues. V was cut by 0 bases and J by 6 bases, with 9 bases left in between. Germline V gene data show CDR1 as SGDLS and CDR2 as YYNGEE. Written as DNA, the CDR3 is TGTGCCAGCAGCGTAGGGGGGGGCCCCGGGGAGCTGTTTTTT. It is translated as CASSVGGGPGELFF. The variable domain in full, completed from reference TRBV9 and TRBJ2-2, reads DSGVTQTPKHLITATGQRVTLRCSPRSGDLSVYWYQQSLDQGLQFLIQYYNGEERAKGNILERFSAQQFPDLHSELNLSSLELGDSALYFCASSVGGGPGELFFGEGSRLTVL.

On this clone: Other DNA sequences in this sample translate to the same CDR3. This chain links TRBV15 with TRBJ2-7; D might be TRBD2 (6 bases). The CDR3 is 14 residues long. In germline, CDR1 is LNHNV, CDR2 YYDKDF (reference sequence). V lost 3 bases and J lost 4, with 13 bases in between. CDR3 nucleotide sequence: TGTGCCACCAGCAGGGCCGGGGGTAGTTACGAGCAGTACTTC. Protein product: CATSRAGGSYEQYF.

This chain uses TRBV6-4 with TRBJ2-3, with D hard to call. Per the germline V gene, CDR1 is MRHNA and CDR2 is SNTAGT. The CDR3 extends over 14 amino acids. V was cut by 8 bases and J by 2 bases, with 14 bases left in between. The CDR3 DNA is TGTGCCAGCTCGCAAGTACCAGACACAGATACGCAGTATTTT. This encodes CASSQVPDTDTQYF.

V and J are TRBV9 and TRBJ2-3, with D maybe TRBD1 (5 bases). The CDR3 totals 16 residues. Trimming removed 0 bases from V and 4 bases from J, with 15 bases in between. The germline gives CDR1 SGDLS, CDR2 YYNGEE. CDR3 nucleotides: TGTGCCAGCAGCGTAGAGGGGCAGGCAAGTGCAGATACGCAGTATTTT. It encodes CASSVEGQASADTQYF.

The chain links TRBV30 to TRBJ2-7, with 12 nucleotides matching TRBD2. This CDR3 has 18 residues. The V and J ends lost 3 bases and 0 bases, in that order; junction bases with no gene match: 12. The germline gives CDR1 GTSNPN, CDR2 SVGIG (reference sequence). The CDR3 loop is CAWRGLGLAGGTSYEQYF. In DNA, the CDR3 is TGTGCCTGGAGAGGGCTTGGGCTAGCGGGAGGGACCTCCTACGAGCAGTACTTC. The full variable domain, completed using reference TRBV30 and TRBJ2-7, is SQTIHQWPATLVQPVGSPLSLECTVEGTSNPNLYWYRQAAGRGLQLLFYSVGIGQISSEVPQNLSASRPQDRQFILSSKKLLLSDSGFYLCAWRGLGLAGGTSYEQYFGPGTRLTVT.

This CDR3 is CATSRDQLAGVDTQYF. The CDR3 nucleotides are TGTGCCACCAGCAGAGATCAACTAGCGGGAGTCGATACGCAGTATTTT. This chain connects TRBV15 to TRBJ2-3, with TRBD2 identical over 11 bases. CDR1 and CDR2 (germline): LNHNV, YYDKDF (reference sequence). The V gene end was trimmed by 0 bases and the J gene end by 6 bases; junction bases not matched to a gene: 5. CDR3 length equals 16 residues.

This sequence joins TRBV6-4 and TRBJ1-2; D gene ambiguous. Germline loops: CDR1 MRHNA, CDR2 SNTAGT. The CDR3 runs to 13 residues. The V end lost 5 bases, the J end lost 7 bases, and 14 bases lay between the germline ends. The CDR3 spells CASSSSPRGGYTF. The DNA of the CDR3 is TGTGCCAGCAGTTCGTCTCCGAGAGGTGGCTACACCTTC.

In nucleotides, the CDR3 is TGTGCCAGCAGTTTATGGTCGGACACGAGCCAGTATGGCTACACCTTC. This translates into CASSLWSDTSQYGYTF. This sequence joins TRBV28 and TRBJ1-2; TRBD1 might be the D (5 bases). With 0 bases removed from V and 5 bases from J, the gap between germline ends came to 16 bases. CDR3 length: 16 amino acids. CDR1 is MDHEN and CDR2 is SYDVKM in the germline V gene.

This clone has only one observation. The V and J genes are TRBV9 and TRBJ2-5; 8 nucleotides line up with TRBD2. Trimming at V came to 0 bases and at J to 4 bases, leaving 8 bases not matched to a gene. This CDR3 contains 16 residues. Germline V gene data show CDR1 as SGDLS and CDR2 as YYNGEE. The CDR3 here is CASSVVPSGSPETQYF. In DNA, the CDR3 is TGTGCCAGCAGCGTAGTTCCGAGCGGGAGTCCAGAGACCCAGTACTTC.

This clone was seen a handful of times. The chain employs TRBV6-1 and TRBJ1-4; TRBD1 agrees at 9 bases. Germline V CDR1 and CDR2: MNHNS, SASEGT. This CDR3 spans 12 amino acids. The V and J ends lost 11 bases and 4 bases, in that order; junction bases with no gene match: 2. The CDR3 here is CASDRGNEKLFF. CDR3 nucleotide sequence: TGTGCCTCGGACAGGGGTAATGAAAAACTGTTTTTT.

This chain connects TRBV7-8 to TRBJ2-1; no definite D call. Germline CDR1 and CDR2: SGHVS and FQNEAQ. CDR3 size: 16 residues. V was clipped by 5 bases and J by 1 base, with 15 bases between them. CDR3 amino acids: CASSPSRFPSYNEQFF. In DNA form, the CDR3 reads TGTGCCAGCAGCCCGAGCAGGTTTCCATCCTACAATGAGCAGTTCTTC.

This chain links TRBV4-3 with TRBJ1-5, with D hard to call. V was clipped by 0 bases and J by 6 bases, with 12 bases between them. Looked up from germline, CDR1 is LGHNA and CDR2 is YSLEER. The CDR3 covers 15 residues. The DNA of the CDR3 is TGCGCCAGCAGCCAAGATAGAGGGTTCGGTCAGCCCCAGCATTTT. It is translated as CASSQDRGFGQPQHF.

A remark on this clone: One end of the junction does not line up with germline, which may come from a read error. This CDR3 reads CASSKLAGGSSEQYF. CDR3 bases: TGTGCCAGCAGTAAGCTAGCGGGAGGATCCTCCGAGCAGTACTTC. The rearrangement uses TRBV6-1 and TRBJ2-7, with 11 nucleotides matching TRBD2. This CDR3 comprises 15 residues. The V gene's germline CDR1 is MNHNS and CDR2 SASEGT.

Only a few counts were recorded for this clone. J is TRBJ1-1 and V is TRBV6-6; no clear D. The CDR3 contains 13 residues. Trimming cost V 6 bases and J 1 base, with 9 bases left between them. Germline V gene data show CDR1 as MNHNY and CDR2 as SVGAGI (reference sequence). The CDR3 bases are TGTGCCAGCAGCCTCGTTTGGAACACTGAAGCTTTCTTT. It yields the protein CASSLVWNTEAFF.